This TCR beta chain was identified in a study of T cells after yellow fever vaccination. Study overall: SMART-Seq v4 Ultra Low Input served to prepare low-cell-number fractions. The study's findings and limits: A weaker secondary response peaked on day 5, the primary on day 15. After the booster, around 95% of CD4 and 88% of CD8 primary-response clones were re-detected.

Via MiXCR, TCRdb re-called the 5' RACE reads, giving one row per CDR3 protein. Of about 160,000 distinct CDR3 sequences listed, roughly 9% are singletons. V lost 1 base and J lost 4, with 16 bases in between. Looked up from germline, CDR1 is SEHNR and CDR2 is FQNEAQ (reference sequence). The CDR3 contains 16 residues. On this clonotype itself: Its target is not known.

The V gene is TRBV7-9, the J gene TRBJ2-5; maybe TRBD2 (7 bases). The material sequenced was CD8+ T cells sorted from PBMCs, taken 45 days after the yellow fever booster vaccination. This TCR came from a man between 18 and 35 years old who received the YFV17D yellow fever vaccine. CDR3 sequence: CASSLVMSRGGETQYF. The DNA for the CDR3 is TGTGCCAGCAGCTTAGTAATGTCGAGGGGGGGAGAGACCCAGTACTTC.